These 30 T cell receptor beta chains were sequenced from one sample in a study of OX40 agonist ivuxolimab in advanced cancers. Assay used: immunoSEQ multiplex PCR; TCRdb lists only in-frame clones, some missing. Of roughly 62,000 clones in the sample, about 85% were seen once. The sample consisted of CD4+ or CD8+ T cells sorted from blood, taken in a trial of the OX40 agonist ivuxolimab. These receptors were obtained from an adult with an advanced solid tumor such as melanoma, head and neck, liver or kidney cancer.

This chain links TRBV6-5 with TRBJ1-1; D remains ambiguous. This CDR3 comprises 15 residues. The V end was cut by 0 bases, the J end by 0 bases, with 8 bases between. CDR1 and CDR2 from the germline V gene are MNHEY and SVGAGI. In nucleotides, the CDR3 is TGTGCCAGCAGTTACTCGGGTGGGGTGAACACTGAAGCTTTCTTT. The encoded protein is CASSYSGGVNTEAFF.

V usage is TRBV4-1 and J usage is TRBJ2-7; D might be TRBD1 (6 bases). Trimming took off 0 bases at V and 3 bases at J, with 15 bases between the two ends. CDR3 length equals 16 residues. Germline values: CDR1 MGHRA, CDR2 YSYEKL. CDR3 protein: CASSQDSSQGHYEQYF. The CDR3 coding sequence is TGCGCCAGCAGCCAAGATTCGTCGCAGGGACACTACGAGCAGTACTTC.

V and J are TRBV5-4 and TRBJ1-2; 7 bases agree with TRBD1. With V trimmed by 6 bases and J by 8 bases, 13 bases remained unmatched. Germline V gene lookup returns CDR1 SGHNT and CDR2 YYREEE (reference sequence). The CDR3 has 14 residues. The CDR3 region is CASNPRDRDHGYTF. CDR3 in DNA: TGTGCCAGCAACCCGCGTGACAGGGATCACGGCTACACCTTC.

V usage is TRBV6-1 and J usage is TRBJ2-2; no reliable D call. CDR3 length: 11 residues. V was trimmed by 7 bases and J by 6 bases, leaving 6 bases between them. CDR1 MNHNS and CDR2 SASEGT come from the germline V gene. The CDR3 DNA reads TGTGCCAGCATAAATTCCGGGGAGCTGTTTTTT. It is translated as CASINSGELFF.

The V and J genes are TRBV5-6 and TRBJ1-1, with D possibly being TRBD1 (6 bases). Trimming cost V 2 bases and J 1 base, with 9 bases left between them. CDR1 SGHDT and CDR2 YYEEEE come from the germline V gene. The CDR3 contains 14 residues. The CDR3: CASSLTRGNTEAFF. CDR3 coding DNA: TGTGCCAGCAGCTTAACCAGGGGGAACACTGAAGCTTTCTTT.

V gene TRBV7-3 combines with J gene TRBJ2-2; 8 bases match TRBD2. This CDR3 has 15 amino acids. Germline V CDR1 and CDR2: SGHTA, FQGTGA. V trimming: 5 bases; J trimming: 7 bases; junction bases outside the gene matches: 9. This CDR3 is CASSNGRATGGELFF. DNA for the CDR3: TGTGCCAGCAGCAACGGGAGGGCCACAGGCGGGGAGCTGTTTTTT.

The gene calls are TRBV28 and TRBJ2-7; 10 bases fit TRBD1. V dropped 6 bases and J dropped 6; count of bases not matched to a gene: 5. Looked up from germline, CDR1 is MDHEN and CDR2 is SYDVKM. The CDR3 runs 13 residues. This CDR3 reads CASRPTGGPEQYF. The DNA of the CDR3 is TGTGCCAGCAGACCGACAGGGGGCCCCGAGCAGTACTTC.

The chain links TRBV28 to TRBJ2-5, with 8 bases that match TRBD1. Germline V CDR1 and CDR2: MDHEN, SYDVKM. The length of the CDR3 is 14 residues. After removal of 5 bases from V and 4 bases from J, the junction contained 6 bases not matched to a gene. CDR3 protein: CASSPGQGIETQYF. The CDR3 DNA sequence: TGTGCCAGCAGTCCCGGACAGGGTATAGAGACCCAGTACTTC.

This sequence joins TRBV4-1 and TRBJ2-1, with D maybe TRBD1 (5 bases). There are 18 residues in the CDR3. Germline CDR1 is MGHRA and CDR2 is YSYEKL. Trimming stripped 2 bases from V and 0 bases from J, with 17 bases between. The CDR3: CASSQTTLQALSYNEQFF. Written as DNA, the CDR3 is TGCGCCAGCAGCCAAACGACCCTACAGGCACTCTCCTACAATGAGCAGTTCTTC.

The rearrangement joins TRBV27 to TRBJ2-4; TRBD1 might be the D (5 bases). This CDR3 comprises 16 residues. Looked up from germline, CDR1 is MNHEY and CDR2 is SMNVEV (reference sequence). V lost 6 bases to trimming and J lost 0 bases, with 15 bases between them. The CDR3 spells CASSSYRLLAKNIQYF. CDR3 in DNA: TGTGCCAGCAGCTCCTACAGGTTACTAGCCAAAAACATTCAGTACTTC.

The rearrangement uses TRBV10-3 and TRBJ2-7; 7 bases match TRBD2. CDR1 and CDR2 from the germline V gene are ENHRY and SYGVKD. Germline trimming cut 0 bases from V and 0 bases from J; bases unmatched to any gene: 5. The CDR3 contains 16 residues. DNA of the CDR3: TGTGCCATCAGTGAGTCGATAGGCGGGAGCTCCTACGAGCAGTACTTC. As protein: CAISESIGGSSYEQYF.

This chain connects TRBV9 to TRBJ1-4; no clear D. Trimming shortened V by 0 bases and J by 2 bases, and 11 bases separated the two germline ends. Germline CDR1 SGDLS, CDR2 YYNGEE. CDR3 length equals 16 residues. CDR3 amino acids: CASSVGPGMTNEKLFF. DNA of the CDR3: TGTGCCAGCAGCGTAGGGCCCGGGATGACTAATGAAAAACTGTTTTTT.

The gene calls are TRBV27 and TRBJ1-1; D call uncertain. Trimming shortened V by 7 bases and J by 1 base, and 10 bases separated the two germline ends. CDR1 MNHEY and CDR2 SMNVEV come from the germline V gene (reference sequence). The CDR3 is 13 amino acids. The CDR3 sequence is CASIAPANTEAFF. CDR3 nucleotide sequence: TGTGCCAGCATTGCGCCGGCGAACACTGAAGCTTTCTTT.

This chain uses TRBV15 with TRBJ2-3; TRBD2 might be the D (5 bases). V was shortened by 1 base and J by 1 base, with 9 bases between the two germline ends. This CDR3 contains 15 residues. Germline-derived CDR1 and CDR2 are LNHNV and YYDKDF (reference sequence). CDR3 region: CATSRGGHGTDTQYF. The CDR3, as DNA: TGTGCCACCAGCAGAGGCGGGCATGGCACAGATACGCAGTATTTT.

The gene calls are TRBV9 and TRBJ2-7, with a weak D call TRBD2 (5 bases). Germline CDR1 is SGDLS and CDR2 is YYNGEE. The CDR3 runs to 14 residues. The ends were cut back, 4 bases at V and 4 bases at J, with 15 bases in the middle. The CDR3 loop reads CASSPDYADYEQYF. Here the CDR3 DNA reads TGTGCCAGCAGCCCCGACTACGCCGATTACGAGCAGTACTTC. The variable domain in full, with the rest retrieved from reference TRBV9 and TRBJ2-7, is DSGVTQTPKHLITATGQRVTLRCSPRSGDLSVYWYQQSLDQGLQFLIQYYNGEERAKGNILERFSAQQFPDLHSELNLSSLELGDSALYFCASSPDYADYEQYFGPGTRLTVT.

The V call is TRBV27, the J call TRBJ2-5; 11 positions agree with TRBD2. Germline V gene sequence: CDR1 MNHEY, CDR2 SMNVEV (reference sequence). The CDR3 has 15 amino acids. The trim removed 6 bases at V and 3 bases at J, leaving 6 bases unmatched. CDR3: CASRGLAGGEETQYF. In DNA, the CDR3 is TGTGCCAGCAGGGGCCTAGCGGGAGGTGAAGAGACCCAGTACTTC.

The J gene is TRBJ1-1, the V gene TRBV7-2; no reliable D call. This CDR3 is 14 amino acids long. The germline gives CDR1 SGHTA, CDR2 FQGNSA. V was cut by 2 bases and J by 5 bases, with 12 bases left in between. The DNA for the CDR3 is TGTGCCAGCAGCTTAAATTATGGGAGAACTGAAGCTTTCTTT. Amino acids: CASSLNYGRTEAFF.

This clone turned up a few times. This sequence joins TRBV7-9 and TRBJ1-1; 9 bases match TRBD1. The CDR3 consists of 19 residues. Trimming took 1 base from V and 4 from J; bases not matched to a gene: 16. CDR1 and CDR2 from the germline V gene are SEHNR and FQNEAQ (reference sequence). The CDR3 here is CASSLVSYRDRVVGTEAFF. CDR3 sequence (DNA): TGTGCCAGCAGCTTAGTGTCCTACCGGGACAGGGTTGTGGGCACTGAAGCTTTCTTT.

The CDR3 DNA sequence: TGTGCCAGCAGCCAGAACAATGAGCAGTTCTTC. It specifies CASSQNNEQFF. The chain links TRBV6-6 to TRBJ2-1; no clear D. Trimming pared 6 bases from V and 5 bases from J, leaving 5 bases between. The CDR3 spans 11 residues. CDR1 MNHNY and CDR2 SVGAGI come from the germline V gene (reference sequence).

The CDR3: CASSPVGSTDTQYF. The DNA for the CDR3 is TGTGCCAGCTCACCGGTCGGGAGTACAGATACGCAGTATTTT. The chain couples TRBV18 to TRBJ2-3, with a tentative D call TRBD2 (6 bases). CDR3 length: 14 residues. Trimming removed 3 bases at V and 3 bases at J, with 10 bases between. CDR1 KGHSH and CDR2 LQKENI come from the germline V gene.

The chain is built from TRBV4-2 and TRBJ1-1, with 12 bases matching TRBD1. This CDR3 is built from 17 residues. CDR1 and CDR2 (germline): LGHNA, YNFKEQ. V gave up 1 base and J gave up 4 bases; unmatched junction bases: 7. The CDR3: CASSQGRDRGLGTEAFF. CDR3 coding DNA: TGTGCCAGCAGCCAAGGTCGGGACAGGGGGCTAGGCACTGAAGCTTTCTTT.

The chain uses TRBV7-9 and TRBJ1-2; tentative D call: TRBD1 (6 bases). This CDR3 comprises 13 residues. Trimming stripped 5 bases from V and 4 bases from J, with 11 bases between. CDR1 and CDR2 from the germline V gene are SEHNR and FQNEAQ (reference sequence). The CDR3 region is CASSPGAGYGYTF. The DNA of the CDR3 is TGTGCCAGCAGCCCAGGGGCGGGCTATGGCTACACCTTC.

The chain joins TRBV27 to TRBJ2-7, with D tentatively TRBD2 (6 bases). Between the trimmed V and J ends, which lost 2 bases and 2 bases, there was a span of 13 bases. The CDR3 runs 15 residues. Germline loops: CDR1 MNHEY, CDR2 SMNVEV (reference sequence). In DNA form, the CDR3 reads TGTGCCAGCAGTTTAGACGGGAGAGTCCCCTACGAGCAGTACTTC. Encoded protein: CASSLDGRVPYEQYF.

This clone was seen only once. J is TRBJ2-5 and V is TRBV7-8; D gene ambiguous. The J call is in doubt because the DNA end fits TRBJ2-7 better. CDR1 is SGHVS and CDR2 is FQNEAQ in the germline V gene. The CDR3 spans 12 residues. CDR3 region: CASTMTSYEQYF. The CDR3 DNA reads as TGTGCCAGCACGATGACCTCCTACGAGCAGTACTTC.

This chain links TRBV7-9 with TRBJ2-5; D possibly matches TRBD1 or TRBD2 (5 bases each). Per germline, CDR1 SEHNR and CDR2 FQNEAQ (reference sequence). There are 13 residues in the CDR3. The germline V and J ends were trimmed by 2 bases and 4 bases, with 8 bases remaining between them. The CDR3 here is CASSLSGAETQYF. In nucleotides, the CDR3 is TGTGCCAGCAGCTTATCCGGGGCAGAGACCCAGTACTTC.

For this clone: The junction and the germline gene differ at one end; a read error may be behind it. The chain combines TRBV6-6 with TRBJ1-2, with 10 positions matching TRBD1. Germline CDR1 reads MNHNY; CDR2 reads SVGAGI (reference sequence). CDR3 size: 14 residues. CDR3 in amino acids: CASSYSRTGGGDTF. CDR3 DNA: TGTGCCAGCAGTTACTCTAGGACAGGGGGTGGCGACACCTTC.

The rearrangement uses TRBV21-1 and TRBJ1-1; TRBD1, the table's D call, lacks a check against the DNA. TRBV21-1 is a recognized pseudogene. The CDR3 is 19 amino acids. CDR3 bases: TGTGCCAGCAGCAAAGAAGGGAAGACAGGGGGAATTAACACGACTGAAGCTTTCTTT. Translated: CASSKEGKTGGINTTEAFF.

This clone came up once. The chain carries TRBV27 and TRBJ2-1; TRBD2 matches at 12 bases. The CDR3 spans 18 residues. Germline-derived CDR1 and CDR2 are MNHEY and SMNVEV (reference sequence). The trim removed 5 bases at V and 1 base at J, leaving 9 bases unmatched. CDR3 in DNA: TGTGCCAGCAGTGGCGGGACTAGCGGGTTAGCTTCCTACAATGAGCAGTTCTTC. It codes for CASSGGTSGLASYNEQFF.

This chain uses TRBV5-1 with TRBJ2-3; TRBD2 aligns across 11 bases. Germline V gene sequence: CDR1 SGHRS, CDR2 YFSETQ. This CDR3 contains 16 residues. With 6 bases clipped from V and 2 bases from J, the junction kept 8 bases outside the gene matches. CDR3 amino acids: CASIPGTSGITDTQYF. The CDR3 bases are TGCGCCAGCATCCCCGGGACTAGCGGAATCACAGATACGCAGTATTTT.

This chain links TRBV7-9 with TRBJ1-5; D not certain. The V end was cut by 4 bases, the J end by 5 bases, with 9 bases between. The CDR3 has 13 residues. Germline assignment: CDR1 SEHNR and CDR2 FQNEAQ (reference sequence). The CDR3 DNA follows: TGTGCCAGCAGCTGGGCGGAGGATCAGCCCCAGCATTTT. This gives the protein CASSWAEDQPQHF.